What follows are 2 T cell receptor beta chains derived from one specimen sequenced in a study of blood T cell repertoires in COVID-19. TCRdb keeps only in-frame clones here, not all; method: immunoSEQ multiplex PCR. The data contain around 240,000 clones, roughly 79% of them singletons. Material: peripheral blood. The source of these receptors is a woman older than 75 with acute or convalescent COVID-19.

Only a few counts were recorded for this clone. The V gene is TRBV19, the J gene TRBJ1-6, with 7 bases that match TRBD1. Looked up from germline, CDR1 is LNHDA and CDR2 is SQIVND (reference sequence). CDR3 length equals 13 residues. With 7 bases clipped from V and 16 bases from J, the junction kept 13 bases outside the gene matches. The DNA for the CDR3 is TGTGCCAGTACCAGACCGGGACAGACCTTTCTCCACTTT. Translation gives CASTRPGQTFLHF.

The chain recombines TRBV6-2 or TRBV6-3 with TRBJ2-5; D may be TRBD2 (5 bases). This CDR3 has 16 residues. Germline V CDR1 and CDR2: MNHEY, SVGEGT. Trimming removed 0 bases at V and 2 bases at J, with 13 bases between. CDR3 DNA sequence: TGTGCCAGCAGTTACTCCAGGACTGCCTCGCAAGAGACCCAGTACTTC. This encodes CASSYSRTASQETQYF.